This TCR beta chain is drawn from a study of graft-versus-host responses after intestinal transplantation. The CDR3 is made up of 15 amino acids. The ends were cut back, 6 bases at V and 6 bases at J, with 17 bases in the middle. Germline loops: CDR1 SNHLY, CDR2 FYNNEI. Libraries were prepared by immunoSEQ multiplex PCR; TCRdb keeps only in-frame clonotypes and omits some of them. The data contain about 110,000 clones, around 93% of them singletons. About this clone: What it binds is not known.

The TCR comes from a human donor who received an intestinal transplant. The input for sequencing was unstimulated CD8+ T cells sorted from spleen or lymph node cells, taken before intestinal transplant. The V and J genes are TRBV2 and TRBJ1-4, with D maybe TRBD1 (6 bases). In nucleotides, the CDR3 is TGTGCCAGCAGCCTTGGACAGCGAGCTCATGAAAAACTGTTTTTT. Translating gives CASSLGQRAHEKLFF.